This TCR beta chain was retrieved from a study of T cells in Graves' hyperthyroidism and ophthalmopathy. TCR beta CDR3 sequences were amplified from RNA transcripts. TCR CDR3 regions were first amplified by RT-PCR with HTBI primers. TCRdb fed the multiplex PCR reads into MiXCR, producing one record per CDR3 protein. The sample has approximately 400,000 distinct CDR3 sequences, approximately 14% seen once. Trimming cost V 2 bases and J 5 bases; bases outside gene matches: 4. The CDR3 covers 14 residues. The germline V gene encodes CDR1 LGHNT and CDR2 FRNRAP. The chain combines TRBV12-5 with TRBJ1-2, with TRBD1 matching over 8 bases. Sequenced material: blood. The source is a woman aged 18 to 35 with Graves' hyperthyroidism. The CDR3 spells CASGLPDRGYGYTF. CDR3 DNA: TGTGCTAGTGGTTTGCCTGACAGGGGTTATGGCTACACCTTC.